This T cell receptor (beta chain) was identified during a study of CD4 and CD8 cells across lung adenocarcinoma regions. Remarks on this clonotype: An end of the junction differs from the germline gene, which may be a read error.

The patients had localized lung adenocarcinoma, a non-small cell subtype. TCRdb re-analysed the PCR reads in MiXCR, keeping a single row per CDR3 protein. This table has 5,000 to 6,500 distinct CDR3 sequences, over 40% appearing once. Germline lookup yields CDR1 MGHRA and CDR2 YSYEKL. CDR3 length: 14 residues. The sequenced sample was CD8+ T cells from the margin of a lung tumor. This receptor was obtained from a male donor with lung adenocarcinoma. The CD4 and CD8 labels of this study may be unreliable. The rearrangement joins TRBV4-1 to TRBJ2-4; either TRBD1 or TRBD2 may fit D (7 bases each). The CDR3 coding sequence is TGCGCCGGCAGGGGGGGCCGGGACCCAGATACGCAGTATTTC. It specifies CAGRGGRDPDTQYF.